These T cell receptor beta chains were read from a single sample in a study of OX40 agonist ivuxolimab in advanced cancers. Here immunoSEQ multiplex PCR was the method, and the copy in TCRdb shows in-frame clones only, minus some. This sample carries around 26,000 clones, 65% to 80% of them seen once, and the ten largest clones take 14%. The material sequenced was CD4+ or CD8+ T cells sorted from blood, taken in a trial of the OX40 agonist ivuxolimab. The receptors stem from an adult with an advanced solid tumor such as melanoma, head and neck, liver or kidney cancer. The CDR3 runs from the conserved cysteine through the conserved F or W. A D gene is named only where the DNA matches it firmly. Size is stated for part of the rows, as once, few or many counts, or as a class when the clone is expanded.

D gene: -; V gene: TRBV14; CDR3 length: 15; clone size: -; J gene: TRBJ1-4; CDR3 protein: CASSQGERLNEKLFF; CDR3 DNA: TGTGCCAGCAGCCAAGGGGAAAGATTAAATGAAAAACTGTTTTTT
D gene: -; V gene: TRBV5-6; CDR3 length: 11; clone size: -; J gene: TRBJ1-2; CDR3 protein: CASSLGYGYTF; CDR3 DNA: TGTGCCAGCAGCTTGGGATACGGCTACACCTTC
D gene: -; V gene: TRBV9; CDR3 length: 13; clone size: -; J gene: TRBJ1-5; CDR3 protein: CAGPRGSGQPQHF; CDR3 DNA: TGTGCCGGTCCACGGGGATCTGGTCAGCCCCAGCATTTT
D gene: -; V gene: TRBV27; CDR3 length: 14; clone size: -; J gene: TRBJ2-7; CDR3 protein: CASSPRTNTYEQYF; CDR3 DNA: TGTGCCAGCAGTCCGCGGACAAACACCTACGAGCAGTACTTC
D gene: -; V gene: TRBV5-6; CDR3 length: 19; clone size: -; J gene: TRBJ2-5; CDR3 protein: CASSSINLSGPRVTETQYF; CDR3 DNA: TGTGCCAGCAGCTCTATTAATCTCTCCGGGCCAAGGGTAACAGAGACCCAGTACTTC
D gene: TRBD2; V gene: TRBV4-1; CDR3 length: 18; clone size: -; J gene: TRBJ2-7; CDR3 protein: CASSPSNILAGGEDEQYF; CDR3 DNA: TGCGCCAGCAGCCCTTCGAACATACTAGCGGGGGGAGAGGACGAGCAGTACTTC
D gene: -; V gene: TRBV5-1; CDR3 length: 15; clone size: -; J gene: TRBJ2-7; CDR3 protein: CASSLESGVWREQYF; CDR3 DNA: TGCGCCAGCAGCTTGGAATCCGGGGTTTGGCGCGAGCAGTACTTC
D gene: TRBD2; V gene: TRBV5-5; CDR3 length: 15; clone size: once; J gene: TRBJ2-1; CDR3 protein: CASSPSGGSYNEQFF; CDR3 DNA: TGTGCCAGCAGCCCGAGCGGGGGGTCCTACAATGAGCAGTTCTTC
D gene: TRBD1; V gene: TRBV2; CDR3 length: 14; clone size: -; J gene: TRBJ2-2; CDR3 protein: CASRKQGAGGELFF; CDR3 DNA: TGTGCCAGCAGGAAACAGGGGGCGGGCGGGGAGCTGTTTTTT
D gene: -; V gene: TRBV14; CDR3 length: 16; clone size: -; J gene: TRBJ1-6; CDR3 protein: CASSRQSGVGVSPLHF; CDR3 DNA: TGTGCCAGCAGTAGACAATCTGGAGTCGGTGTTTCACCCCTCCACTTT
D gene: -; V gene: TRBV10-3; CDR3 length: 17; clone size: -; J gene: TRBJ2-7; CDR3 protein: CAISASMAAGLTYEQYF; CDR3 DNA: TGTGCCATCAGTGCCTCAATGGCGGCAGGGCTTACCTACGAGCAGTACTTC
D gene: -; V gene: TRBV7-2; CDR3 length: 15; clone size: -; J gene: TRBJ1-2; CDR3 protein: CASSLTAHDFYGYTF; CDR3 DNA: TGTGCCAGCAGCTTAACCGCACACGACTTCTATGGCTACACCTTC
D gene: TRBD1; V gene: TRBV4-1; CDR3 length: 15; clone size: -; J gene: TRBJ2-1; CDR3 protein: CASSQEQGTYNEQFF; CDR3 DNA: TGCGCCAGCAGCCAAGAACAGGGGACCTACAATGAGCAGTTCTTC
D gene: -; V gene: TRBV7-3; CDR3 length: 14; clone size: -; J gene: TRBJ2-1; CDR3 protein: CASSPPGRYNEQFF; CDR3 DNA: TGTGCCAGCAGCCCTCCCGGACGCTACAATGAGCAGTTCTTC
D gene: TRBD1; V gene: TRBV6-5; CDR3 length: 15; clone size: -; J gene: TRBJ1-6; CDR3 protein: CASSYLAGGRSPLHF; CDR3 DNA: TGTGCCAGCAGTTACCTGGCAGGGGGCAGGTCACCCCTCCACTTT
D gene: TRBD1; V gene: TRBV7-9; CDR3 length: 15; clone size: once; J gene: TRBJ2-4; CDR3 protein: CASSRTGMDKNIQYF; CDR3 DNA: TGTGCCAGCAGCAGGACAGGGATGGACAAAAACATTCAGTACTTC
D gene: -; V gene: TRBV6-6; CDR3 length: 14; clone size: -; J gene: TRBJ2-2; CDR3 protein: CASSRGQNTGELFF; CDR3 DNA: TGTGCCAGCAGCCGGGGACAGAACACCGGGGAGCTGTTTTTT
D gene: TRBD2; V gene: TRBV5-4; CDR3 length: 16; clone size: few; J gene: TRBJ2-3; CDR3 protein: CASSLKLAGPVDTQYF; CDR3 DNA: TGTGCCAGCAGCTTGAAACTAGCGGGGCCTGTGGATACGCAGTATTTT
D gene: -; V gene: TRBV6-5; CDR3 length: 11; clone size: -; J gene: TRBJ1-2; CDR3 protein: CASSEDGGYTF; CDR3 DNA: TGTGCCAGCAGTGAAGATGGCGGCTACACCTTC
D gene: -; V gene: TRBV5-1; CDR3 length: 14; clone size: -; J gene: TRBJ2-3; CDR3 protein: CASSLPIGTDTQYF; CDR3 DNA: TGCGCCAGCAGCCTACCTATCGGGACAGATACGCAGTATTTT
D gene: -; V gene: TRBV7-3; CDR3 length: 16; clone size: -; J gene: TRBJ2-1; CDR3 protein: CASSLIGGGSYNEQFF; CDR3 DNA: TGTGCCAGCAGCTTAATTGGGGGTGGCTCCTACAATGAGCAGTTCTTC
D gene: TRBD1; V gene: TRBV5-1; CDR3 length: 14; clone size: -; J gene: TRBJ2-5; CDR3 protein: CASSHNRGDETQYF; CDR3 DNA: TGCGCCAGCAGCCACAACAGGGGGGATGAGACCCAGTACTTC
D gene: TRBD1; V gene: TRBV28; CDR3 length: 14; clone size: -; J gene: TRBJ1-2; CDR3 protein: CASSPGTGVYGYTF; CDR3 DNA: TGTGCCAGCAGCCCTGGGACAGGGGTCTATGGCTACACCTTC
D gene: -; V gene: TRBV7-2; CDR3 length: 12; clone size: -; J gene: TRBJ2-1; CDR3 protein: CASSLSYAKQFF; CDR3 DNA: TGTGCCAGCAGCTTAAGCTACGCCAAGCAGTTCTTC
D gene: -; V gene: TRBV5-1; CDR3 length: 17; clone size: -; J gene: TRBJ2-2; CDR3 protein: CASSLGAGDTNTGELFF; CDR3 DNA: TGCGCCAGCAGCTTGGGGGCAGGGGATACGAACACCGGGGAGCTGTTTTTT
D gene: -; V gene: TRBV7-2; CDR3 length: 13; clone size: -; J gene: TRBJ1-6; CDR3 protein: CASSLAAGSPLHF; CDR3 DNA: TGTGCCAGCAGCTTAGCGGCGGGATCACCCCTCCACTTT
D gene: -; V gene: TRBV4-2; CDR3 length: 16; clone size: -; J gene: TRBJ2-3; CDR3 protein: CASSLTPGQSTDTQYF; CDR3 DNA: TGTGCCAGCAGCCTAACACCGGGACAAAGCACAGATACGCAGTATTTT
D gene: -; V gene: TRBV28; CDR3 length: 12; clone size: -; J gene: TRBJ2-5; CDR3 protein: CASNQRQETQYF; CDR3 DNA: TGTGCCAGCAATCAGCGGCAAGAGACCCAGTACTTC
D gene: -; V gene: TRBV25-1; CDR3 length: 13; clone size: -; J gene: TRBJ1-2; CDR3 protein: CASSEGAGYGYTF; CDR3 DNA: TGTGCCAGCAGTGAAGGGGCCGGGTATGGCTACACCTTC
D gene: -; V gene: TRBV25-1; CDR3 length: 13; clone size: -; J gene: TRBJ1-2; CDR3 protein: CASSDWGRGGYTF; CDR3 DNA: TGTGCCAGCAGTGATTGGGGGCGCGGTGGCTACACCTTC
D gene: -; V gene: TRBV21-1; CDR3 length: 12; clone size: -; J gene: TRBJ2-5; CDR3 protein: CAIGGRQETQYF; CDR3 DNA: TGTGCTATCGGGGGGAGACAAGAGACCCAGTACTTC
D gene: -; V gene: TRBV5-1; CDR3 length: 15; clone size: -; J gene: TRBJ2-7; CDR3 protein: CASSLGGAQFYEQYF; CDR3 DNA: TGCGCCAGCAGCTTGGGGGGAGCACAATTCTACGAGCAGTACTTC
D gene: TRBD2; V gene: TRBV12-5; CDR3 length: 12; clone size: -; J gene: TRBJ2-3; CDR3 protein: CASGLGQTSVDF; CDR3 DNA: TGTGCTAGTGGTTTGGGGCAGACTAGCGTGGATTTT
D gene: -; V gene: TRBV5-1; CDR3 length: 14; clone size: -; J gene: TRBJ1-5; CDR3 protein: CASSLEGGREPQHF; CDR3 DNA: TGCGCCAGCAGCTTGGAGGGAGGACGGGAGCCCCAGCATTTT
D gene: -; V gene: TRBV11-3; CDR3 length: 16; clone size: -; J gene: TRBJ2-7; CDR3 protein: CASSLLRQASSYEQYF; CDR3 DNA: TGTGCCAGCAGCTTATTAAGGCAGGCGAGCTCCTACGAGCAGTACTTC
D gene: TRBD1; V gene: TRBV7-2; CDR3 length: 13; clone size: -; J gene: TRBJ1-6; CDR3 protein: CASSFQGDSPLHF; CDR3 DNA: TGTGCCAGCAGCTTTCAGGGGGATTCACCCCTCCACTTT
D gene: TRBD1; V gene: TRBV5-5; CDR3 length: 16; clone size: -; J gene: TRBJ2-7; CDR3 protein: CASSKPDGTGDYEQYF; CDR3 DNA: TGTGCCAGCAGCAAACCTGACGGGACAGGTGACTACGAGCAGTACTTC
D gene: -; V gene: TRBV27; CDR3 length: 12; clone size: few; J gene: TRBJ2-3; CDR3 protein: CASGRPTDTQYF; CDR3 DNA: TGTGCCAGCGGCCGCCCGACAGATACGCAGTATTTT
D gene: TRBD1; V gene: TRBV6-5; CDR3 length: 15; clone size: -; J gene: TRBJ2-2; CDR3 protein: CASTHRGNLNGELFF; CDR3 DNA: TGTGCCAGCACCCACAGGGGGAATCTCAACGGGGAGCTGTTTTTT
D gene: TRBD1; V gene: TRBV5-1; CDR3 length: 15; clone size: -; J gene: TRBJ2-3; CDR3 protein: CASREGQGITDTPYF; CDR3 DNA: TGCGCCAGCAGAGAAGGACAGGGAATCACAGATACGCCGTATTTT